The clone carrying this T cell receptor beta chain was found once. The antigen remains undetermined. The CDR3 runs to 18 residues. Germline-derived CDR1 and CDR2 are SEHNR and FQNEAQ (reference sequence). Trimming took 3 bases from V and 1 from J, leaving 21 bases between them. This record comes from a study of shared clonotypes between healthy human individuals. Across the study: Every donor yielded three CD4 naive, three CD4 memory, two CD8 naive and one CD8 memory plate.

On sorted subsets, replicate PCRs used 200 to 250 ng DNA, or around 30,000 T cell genomes. Measured with immunoSEQ multiplex PCR; TCRdb has only the in-frame clones, and not every one. Of approximately 2,200,000 clones in the sample, around 93% were seen once. It was CD45RO-negative cells, positively selected for CCR7, that made up naive CD8 cells, with terminally differentiated effector memory CD45RA+ cells excluded. Study-level findings and limits: Inspection by rarefaction showed sorted-subset sequencing to be incomplete despite large depth. The study drew on few donors, limiting represented genetic and exposure-history diversity.

Sequencing input: naive CD8+ T cells from PBMCs. The TCR was taken from a young man in good health. Some clones in this sample may be carry-over from other donors' samples. The chain recombines TRBV7-9 with TRBJ2-5; tentative D call: TRBD1 (6 bases). The CDR3 is CASSLGRRGPTLQETQYF. The DNA for the CDR3 is TGTGCCAGCAGCTTGGGCCGCAGGGGCCCCACCCTCCAAGAGACCCAGTACTTC.